This T cell receptor beta chain derives from a study of human thymus T cells. Donor material was obtained from healthy Finnish infants undergoing corrective surgery for congenital heart defects. During surgery, 0.5-1 mL peripheral blood was drawn from four of eight donors. All available leukocytes, rather than a set cell count, yielded the blood DNA. The CDR3 sequence is 17 residues long. Germline V lookup: CDR1 MGHDK, CDR2 SYGVNS. V shed 8 bases, J shed 0 bases, and the junction held 13 bases outside the gene matches. TCRdb's table, derived via immunoSEQ multiplex PCR, lists solely in-frame clones and lacks some. The sample holds more than 50,000 clones, 94% seen once.

The clonotype comes from a boy in the first two years of life with a congenital heart defect but otherwise immunologically healthy. Specimen: blood. The chain uses TRBV25-1 and TRBJ1-5, with TRBD1 matching 7 bases. The CDR3 loop reads CASPPPDREYSNQPQHF. CDR3 nucleotides: TGTGCCAGCCCTCCCCCAGACAGGGAGTATAGCAATCAGCCCCAGCATTTT.